The 3 T cell receptor beta chains presented below share a single source sample, sequenced in a study of blood T cell repertoires in COVID-19. The repertoire was sequenced with immunoSEQ multiplex PCR; TCRdb's copy has only in-frame clones and lacks some. The sample includes roughly 320,000 clones, approximately 91% seen only once; the top ten take around 4.2%. Sequencing input: PBMCs or T cells enriched from blood (not recorded which). The source of these receptors is a woman younger than 45 who had been exposed to COVID-19.

V usage is TRBV7-6 and J usage is TRBJ2-2, with 9 bases that match TRBD2. This CDR3 region has 13 residues. V shed 5 bases, J shed 8 bases, and the junction held 3 bases outside the gene matches. Germline CDR1 SGHVS, CDR2 FNYEAQ. Written as DNA, the CDR3 is TGTGCCAGCAGCCCTAGCGGGGTTGGGGAGCTGTTTTTT. This encodes CASSPSGVGELFF.

The chain combines TRBV5-1 with TRBJ1-1, with 9 bases aligning to TRBD1. CDR1 and CDR2 from the germline V gene are SGHRS and YFSETQ. The CDR3 extends over 13 amino acids. Trimming cost V 4 bases and J 4 bases; bases outside gene matches: 2. CDR3 coding DNA: TGCGCCAGCAGCATGACAGGGGGCACTGAAGCTTTCTTT. Translation gives CASSMTGGTEAFF.

V usage is TRBV4-2 and J usage is TRBJ1-3; 9 nucleotides line up with TRBD1. Trimming cost V 0 bases and J 2 bases; bases outside gene matches: 2. The CDR3 spans 16 residues. Germline V CDR1 and CDR2: LGHNA, YNFKEQ. The DNA of the CDR3 is TGTGCCAGCAGCCAAGAGTACAGGGGGCCTGGAAACACCATATATTTT. It is translated as CASSQEYRGPGNTIYF.